The source of this T cell receptor (beta chain) is a study of cytomegalovirus exposure and HLA in healthy donors. As for the study in general: Earlier, 100 million or so unique TCR beta sequences were recovered from about 200 million T cells by an analysis.

The PCR had 60 Vbeta and 13 Jbeta primers. Assay: immunoSEQ multiplex PCR; the TCRdb copy retains only in-frame clones and omits some. The sample consists of around 90,000 clones, about 78% of them appearing once. Notes on the study in general: Per a later analysis, 15,000 to 20,000 TCR beta sequences showed association with HLA alleles at 0.05 false discovery rate. With later analysis, a missense DCLRE1C variant became linked to TCR beta V- and J-gene trimming. Most of the CMV-associated TCR beta chains (in a later analysis) appeared to be HLA-restricted.

The CDR3 is 16 residues long. Germline values: CDR1 LGHNT, CDR2 FRNRAP. J lost 7 bases, V lost 5 bases, and 11 bases had no gene match. With regard to this clone: Its antigen is currently unknown.

The V and J genes are TRBV12-5 and TRBJ1-2; 12 bases align to TRBD1. This clonotype was obtained from a woman between 35 and 50 years old in good health and CMV-seronegative. The sample comprised PBMCs. The CDR3: CASGAYSGQGAGGYTF. DNA of the CDR3: TGTGCTAGTGGTGCATACTCGGGACAGGGGGCGGGTGGCTACACCTTC. Supplemented by reference TRBV12-5 and TRBJ1-2, the full variable domain reads DARVTQTPRHKVTEMGQEVTMRCQPILGHNTVFWYRQTMMQGLELLAYFRNRAPLDDSGMPKDRFSAEMPDATLATLKIQPSEPRDSAVYFCASGAYSGQGAGGYTFGSGTRLTVV.